This TCR beta chain was observed in a study of blood T cell repertoires in COVID-19. This table comes from immunoSEQ multiplex PCR, and its TCRdb copy is limited to in-frame clones, with some not included. The sample records about 210,000 clones, 70% to 90% being singletons. Germline assignment: CDR1 LNHNV and CDR2 YYDKDF (reference sequence). Trimming cost V 2 bases and J 0 bases, with 10 bases left between them. The CDR3 contains 15 residues. The sequenced sample was PBMCs or T cells enriched from blood (not recorded which). The receptor was derived from a man aged 40-55 years who had recovered from COVID-19. The chain joins TRBV15 to TRBJ2-5; D might be TRBD1 (5 bases). As DNA, the CDR3 is TGTGCCACCAGCAGAAGCGACAGACACCAAGAGACCCAGTACTTC. This gives the protein CATSRSDRHQETQYF.